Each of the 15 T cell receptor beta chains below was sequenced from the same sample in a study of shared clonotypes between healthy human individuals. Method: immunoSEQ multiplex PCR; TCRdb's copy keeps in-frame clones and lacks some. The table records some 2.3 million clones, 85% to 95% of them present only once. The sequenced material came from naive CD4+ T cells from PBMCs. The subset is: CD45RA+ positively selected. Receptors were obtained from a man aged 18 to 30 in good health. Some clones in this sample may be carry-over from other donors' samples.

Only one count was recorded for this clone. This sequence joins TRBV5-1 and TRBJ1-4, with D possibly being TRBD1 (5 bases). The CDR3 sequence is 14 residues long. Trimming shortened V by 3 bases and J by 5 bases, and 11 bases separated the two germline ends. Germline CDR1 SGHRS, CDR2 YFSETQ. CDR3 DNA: TGCGCCAGCAGCTGGAGGACACCGAATGAAAAACTGTTTTTT. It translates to CASSWRTPNEKLFF.

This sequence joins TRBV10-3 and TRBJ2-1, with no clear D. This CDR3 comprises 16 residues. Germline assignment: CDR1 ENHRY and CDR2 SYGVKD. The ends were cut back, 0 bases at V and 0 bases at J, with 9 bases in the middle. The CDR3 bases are TGTGCCATCAGTGAGTCGAACCCCTACTCCTACAATGAGCAGTTCTTC. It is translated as CAISESNPYSYNEQFF.

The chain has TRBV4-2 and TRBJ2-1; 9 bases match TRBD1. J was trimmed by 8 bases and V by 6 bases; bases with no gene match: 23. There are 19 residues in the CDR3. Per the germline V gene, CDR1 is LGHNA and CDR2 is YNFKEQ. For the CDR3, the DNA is TGTGCCAGCAGTCACGGGACAGGGAAAAAAGCGGGAAAGGTCGATGAGCAGTTCTTC. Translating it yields CASSHGTGKKAGKVDEQFF.

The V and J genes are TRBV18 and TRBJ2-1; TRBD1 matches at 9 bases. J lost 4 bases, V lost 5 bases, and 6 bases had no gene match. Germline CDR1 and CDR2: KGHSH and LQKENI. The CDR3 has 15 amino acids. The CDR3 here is CASSVGTGLYNEQFF. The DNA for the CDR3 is TGTGCCAGCTCAGTTGGGACAGGGTTATACAATGAGCAGTTCTTC.

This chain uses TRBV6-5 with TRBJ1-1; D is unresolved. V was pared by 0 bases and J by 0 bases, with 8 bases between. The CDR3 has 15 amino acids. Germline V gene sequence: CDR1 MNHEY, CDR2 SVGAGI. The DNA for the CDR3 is TGTGCCAGCAGTTACTCTCACCTCATGAACACTGAAGCTTTCTTT. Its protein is CASSYSHLMNTEAFF.

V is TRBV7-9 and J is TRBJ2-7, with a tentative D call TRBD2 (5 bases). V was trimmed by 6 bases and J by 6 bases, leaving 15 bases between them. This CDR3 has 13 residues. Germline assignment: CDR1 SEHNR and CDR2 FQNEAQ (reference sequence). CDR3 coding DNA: TGTGCCAGCAGATATACAGAGAGCGGCGAGCAGTACTTC. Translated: CASRYTESGEQYF.

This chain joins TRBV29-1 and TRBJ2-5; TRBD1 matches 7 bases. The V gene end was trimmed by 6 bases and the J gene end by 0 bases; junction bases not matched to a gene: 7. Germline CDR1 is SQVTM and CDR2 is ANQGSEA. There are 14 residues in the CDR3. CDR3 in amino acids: CSVDGTADQETQYF. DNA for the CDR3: TGCAGCGTCGATGGGACAGCCGACCAAGAGACCCAGTACTTC.

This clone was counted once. In DNA, the CDR3 is TGTGCCAGCAGCCCGATTGGAAACACCATATATTTT. Its protein is CASSPIGNTIYF. The chain couples TRBV7-9 to TRBJ1-3; D gene ambiguous. With 5 bases removed from V and 3 bases from J, the gap between germline ends came to 5 bases. The CDR3 extends over 12 amino acids. The germline V gene has CDR1 SEHNR and CDR2 FQNEAQ (reference sequence). Using reference TRBV7-9 and TRBJ1-3 for the parts outside the CDR3, the full variable domain is DTGVSQNPRHKITKRGQNVTFRCDPISEHNRLYWYRQTLGQGPEFLTYFQNEAQLEKSRLLSDRFSAERPKGSFSTLEIQRTEQGDSAMYLCASSPIGNTIYFGEGSWLTVV.

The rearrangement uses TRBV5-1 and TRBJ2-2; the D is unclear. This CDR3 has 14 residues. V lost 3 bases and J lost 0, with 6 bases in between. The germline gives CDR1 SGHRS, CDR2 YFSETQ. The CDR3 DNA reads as TGCGCCAGCAGCTCAATAGCGAACACCGGGGAGCTGTTTTTT. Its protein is CASSSIANTGELFF.

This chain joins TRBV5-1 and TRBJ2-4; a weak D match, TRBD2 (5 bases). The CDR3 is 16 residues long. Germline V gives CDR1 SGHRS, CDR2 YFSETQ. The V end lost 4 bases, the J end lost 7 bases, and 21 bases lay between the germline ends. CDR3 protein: CASSGMTAGSGNIQYF. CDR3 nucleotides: TGCGCCAGCAGCGGTATGACCGCGGGCTCTGGGAACATTCAGTACTTC.

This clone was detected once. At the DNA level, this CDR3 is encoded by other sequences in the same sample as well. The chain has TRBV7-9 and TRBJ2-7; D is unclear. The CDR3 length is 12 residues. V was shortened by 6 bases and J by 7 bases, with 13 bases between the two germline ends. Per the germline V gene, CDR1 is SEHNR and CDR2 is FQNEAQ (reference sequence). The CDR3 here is CASSSPSGEQYF. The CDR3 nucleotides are TGTGCCAGCAGTTCCCCTTCGGGTGAGCAGTACTTC.

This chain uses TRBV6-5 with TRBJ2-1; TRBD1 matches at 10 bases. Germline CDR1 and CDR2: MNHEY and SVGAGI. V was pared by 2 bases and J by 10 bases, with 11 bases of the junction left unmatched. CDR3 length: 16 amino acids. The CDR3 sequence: CASSYPSDRGRIEQFF. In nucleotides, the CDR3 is TGTGCCAGCAGTTACCCAAGCGACAGGGGGCGAATAGAGCAGTTCTTC.

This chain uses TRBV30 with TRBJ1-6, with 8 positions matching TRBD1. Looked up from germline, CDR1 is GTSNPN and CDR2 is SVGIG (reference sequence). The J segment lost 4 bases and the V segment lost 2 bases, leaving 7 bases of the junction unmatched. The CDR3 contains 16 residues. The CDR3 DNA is TGTGCCTGGAGTCCCGACAGGGGCACATATAATTCACCCCTCCACTTT. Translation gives CAWSPDRGTYNSPLHF. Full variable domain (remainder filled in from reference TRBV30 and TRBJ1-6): SQTIHQWPATLVQPVGSPLSLECTVEGTSNPNLYWYRQAAGRGLQLLFYSVGIGQISSEVPQNLSASRPQDRQFILSSKKLLLSDSGFYLCAWSPDRGTYNSPLHFGNGTRLTVT.

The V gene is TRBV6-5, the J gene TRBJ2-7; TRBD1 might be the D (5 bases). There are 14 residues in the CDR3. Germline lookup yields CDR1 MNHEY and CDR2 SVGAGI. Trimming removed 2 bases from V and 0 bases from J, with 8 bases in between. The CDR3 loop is CASSYITGSYEQYF. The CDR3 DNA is TGTGCCAGCAGTTACATTACAGGCTCCTACGAGCAGTACTTC.

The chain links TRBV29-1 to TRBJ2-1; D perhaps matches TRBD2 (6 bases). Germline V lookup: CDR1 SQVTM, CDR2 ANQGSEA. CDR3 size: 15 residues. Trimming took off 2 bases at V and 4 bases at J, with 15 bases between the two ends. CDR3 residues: CSVERIAASYNEQFF. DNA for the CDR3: TGCAGCGTTGAACGAATAGCGGCCTCGTACAATGAGCAGTTCTTC.